The rows below give T cell receptor beta chains drawn from one sample of a study of T-cell reconstitution after alpha-beta-depleted transplantation in children. TCRdb redid the calling of the PCR reads with MiXCR, one entry per CDR3 protein. The data contain some 300,000 distinct CDR3 sequences, 10% of them singletons. The specimen comprised PBMCs, sampled before TCRalphabeta/CD19-depleted stem cell transplant. These receptors were collected from a boy in the first two years of life with acute myeloid leukemia, due to receive a stem cell transplant. CDR3s include the opening cysteine and the closing phenylalanine or tryptophan. D genes are given only for firm matches. The listing skips clone size in some rows; elsewhere it reads once, few, many or a size class.

size,J,V,D,DNA,CDR3
many,TRBJ2-7,TRBV5-5,TRBD2,TGTGCCAGCAGCTTCGGAGGACAGCGGGGGGAGCAGTACTTC,CASSFGGQRGEQYF
few,TRBJ2-1,TRBV10-3,TRBD2,TGTGCCGCGGGACTAGCGGGAATCGATGAGCAGTTCTTC,CAAGLAGIDEQFF
few,TRBJ2-1,TRBV5-4,TRBD2,TGTGCCAGCAGCCCCTGGAGGGTGTTAGCGGGATGGCATGAGCAGTTCTTC,CASSPWRVLAGWHEQFF
many,TRBJ2-2,TRBV7-2,.,TGTGCCAGCAGCTTGGGGCCGTCCGGGGAGCTGTTTTTT,CASSLGPSGELFF
.,TRBJ2-5,TRBV18,TRBD2,TGTGCCAGCTCACCACCGCGGGGAGCTAGCGGGGCAGAGACCCAGTACTTC,CASSPPRGASGAETQYF
many,TRBJ2-2,TRBV28,TRBD2,TGTGCCAGCATTGCGGGGGGGCCGGTCGACACCGGGGAGCTGTTTTTT,CASIAGGPVDTGELFF
.,TRBJ2-7,TRBV27,.,TGTGCCAGCAGTTTCTCCCCACACTCTCCTTGGGGCGAGCAGTACTTC,CASSFSPHSPWGEQYF
many,TRBJ2-7,TRBV7-2,.,TGTGCCAGCAGCTTAGCACCGGGATTCTACGAGCAGTACTTC,CASSLAPGFYEQYF
many,TRBJ2-3,TRBV7-2,TRBD2,TGTGCCAGCAGCTTAGCTAGCGGGAGGGGAACAGATACGCAGTATTTT,CASSLASGRGTDTQYF
few,TRBJ2-3,TRBV20-1,.,TGCAGTGCCCTAAGGCAGATTAGCACAGATACGCAGTATTTT,CSALRQISTDTQYF
many,TRBJ2-3,TRBV12-3/TRBV12-4,TRBD2,TGTGCCAGCAGTTTGGCTAGCGGGGGGTCCTTCACAGATACGCAGTATTTT,CASSLASGGSFTDTQYF
many,TRBJ2-1,TRBV12-3/TRBV12-4,TRBD2,TGTGCCAGCAGTCGCCAACTAGCGGGAATAGAGAACAATGAGCAGTTCTTC,CASSRQLAGIENNEQFF
many,TRBJ2-7,TRBV15,TRBD2,TGTGCCACCAGCCGACTAGCGGGAGCTGGCGAGCAGTACTTC,CATSRLAGAGEQYF
many,TRBJ2-5,TRBV2,.,TGTGCCAGCATTTCCCTCTGGCCTCAAGAGACCCAGTACTTC,CASISLWPQETQYF
many,TRBJ1-3,TRBV6-5,.,TGTGCCAGCAGTTACTTAAAGGGAAACACCATATATTTT,CASSYLKGNTIYF
many,TRBJ2-3,TRBV13,.,TGTGCCAGCAGCTTAGAGGTACAGCCTGATACGCAGTATTTT,CASSLEVQPDTQYF
many,TRBJ2-3,TRBV14,TRBD1,TGTGCCAGCAGCCAAGGTTGGGACAGGGGCACAGATACGCAGTATTTT,CASSQGWDRGTDTQYF
many,TRBJ2-7,TRBV6-2/TRBV6-3,.,TGTGCCAGCAGTTACCTCAGGGGACCCTACGAGCAGTACTTC,CASSYLRGPYEQYF
many,TRBJ2-2,TRBV10-3,.,TGTGCCATCAGTGAAGACGGGGATGACACCGGGGAGCTGTTTTTT,CAISEDGDDTGELFF
many,TRBJ2-7,TRBV20-1,TRBD1,TGCAGTGCTAGGGGACAGGGGGCCTACGAGCAGTACTTC,CSARGQGAYEQYF
.,TRBJ2-7,TRBV28,.,TGTGCCAGCAGTGCAGGATCTTCCTACGAGCAGTACTTC,CASSAGSSYEQYF
many,TRBJ2-1,TRBV29-1,.,TGCAGCGTTGAACCCCTAGTATTGGGGTACAATGAGCAGTTCTTC,CSVEPLVLGYNEQFF
many,TRBJ2-7,TRBV11-3,.,TGTGCCAGCAGCTTCCGGACCCGTAGTGAATACGAGCAGTACTTC,CASSFRTRSEYEQYF
few,TRBJ1-3,TRBV20-1,TRBD1,TGCAGTGCTAGGAGGACAGGGAGTAGATCTGGAAACACCATATATTTT,CSARRTGSRSGNTIYF
many,TRBJ2-7,TRBV27,TRBD2,TGTGCCAGCAGTCATCGACTAGCGGGAAGAGAGCAGTACTTC,CASSHRLAGREQYF
many,TRBJ2-1,TRBV28,.,TGTGCCAGCAGTTTTCCTACAGGGCCCGCGCCGGATGAGCAGTTCTTC,CASSFPTGPAPDEQFF
many,TRBJ1-1,TRBV29-1,.,TGCAGCGTTGAAGATAGGACAGTGCCTTTCTTT,CSVEDRTVPFF
many,TRBJ2-2,TRBV5-1,.,TGCGCCAGCAGCTCGAGACTAGACCGGGAGCTGTTTTTT,CASSSRLDRELFF
many,TRBJ2-7,TRBV20-1,TRBD2,TGCAGTGCTACCGGACTAGCGGGTCGCTACGAGCAGTACTTC,CSATGLAGRYEQYF
many,TRBJ1-4,TRBV5-6,TRBD1,TGTGCCAGCAGCCTAGACAGGGATGAAAAACTGTTTTTT,CASSLDRDEKLFF
many,TRBJ1-1,TRBV6-5,.,TGTGCCAGCAGGGATAAGGTGAACACTGAAGCTTTCTTT,CASRDKVNTEAFF
few,TRBJ2-2,TRBV6-4,TRBD2,TGTGCCAGCAGTACCCACCTTGGGACTAGCGGGATCGCAAATGCTCTGAACACCGGGGAGCTGTTTTTT,CASSTHLGTSGIANALNTGELFF
many,TRBJ2-1,TRBV29-1,.,TGCAGCGTTGAAAGGGGGGTAGGCTACAATGAGCAGTTCTTC,CSVERGVGYNEQFF
few,TRBJ1-6,TRBV14,.,TGTGCCAGCAGCCAAGGCAGGGGCGAATACGGTTCACCCCTCCACTTT,CASSQGRGEYGSPLHF
many,TRBJ2-7,TRBV20-1,TRBD2,TGCAGTGCTAGCCTAGCGGGACGATCCTACGAGCAGTACTTC,CSASLAGRSYEQYF
.,TRBJ2-2,TRBV30,.,TGTGCCTGGAACAGGGGGGGGACCGGGGAGCTGTTTTTT,CAWNRGGTGELFF
few,TRBJ2-3,TRBV2,.,TGTGCCAGCAACCCAGAAGTCACAGATACGCAGTATTTT,CASNPEVTDTQYF
many,TRBJ1-1,TRBV6-5,TRBD1,TGTGCCAGCAGTTATCGACAGGGATTCACTGAAGCTTTCTTT,CASSYRQGFTEAFF
few,TRBJ1-1,TRBV30,.,TGTGCCTGGAGTATCGGGGGAGGCACTGAAGCTTTCTTT,CAWSIGGGTEAFF
few,TRBJ2-2,TRBV9,.,TGTGCCAGCAGCGTAGGGGACACCGCGAACACCGGGGAGCTGTTTTTT,CASSVGDTANTGELFF
many,TRBJ2-1,TRBV7-3,.,TGTGCCAGCAGCATCCCTGGGTGGGATGAGCAGTTCTTC,CASSIPGWDEQFF
many,TRBJ1-5,TRBV5-1,TRBD1,TGCGCCAGCAGCTTGGGACCACAGGGGGCTCAGCCCCAGCATTTT,CASSLGPQGAQPQHF
few,TRBJ2-1,TRBV18,TRBD2,TGTGCCAGCTCACCCCTGGGTAGCGGGAGATATCTTACGCATGAGCAGTTCTTC,CASSPLGSGRYLTHEQFF
many,TRBJ2-3,TRBV15,.,TGTGCCACCAGCAGAGCTCGGCCCACAGATACGCAGTATTTT,CATSRARPTDTQYF
.,TRBJ2-3,TRBV20-1,.,TGCAGTGCTAGGTCGGGGGCGCGTACAGATACGCAGTATTTT,CSARSGARTDTQYF
.,TRBJ2-1,TRBV3-1,TRBD2,TGTGCCAGCAGCCAAGCGGGGGGAAGGTCCTACAATGAGCAGTTCTTC,CASSQAGGRSYNEQFF
many,TRBJ2-5,TRBV29-1,.,TGCAGCGTTGAAGTAACTGGGGGAGAGACCCAGTACTTC,CSVEVTGGETQYF
few,TRBJ2-1,TRBV6-5,TRBD2,TGTGCCAGCAGTTACTCAGGAGCGGGAGGCCCCTACAATGAGCAGTTCTTC,CASSYSGAGGPYNEQFF
.,TRBJ1-2,TRBV29-1,.,TGCAGCGTTTGGGGCAGGGGCTACAATGGCTACACCTTC,CSVWGRGYNGYTF
many,TRBJ2-3,TRBV7-9,TRBD1,TGTGCCAGCAGCTCCTTGGACAGGGGGCTCACAGATACGCAGTATTTT,CASSSLDRGLTDTQYF
many,TRBJ2-3,TRBV11-2,TRBD1,TGTGCCAGCAGCTTAATCCCTCACAGGGGTCCAAGCACAGATACGCAGTATTTT,CASSLIPHRGPSTDTQYF
.,TRBJ2-7,TRBV3-1,.,TGTGCCAGCAGCCGAGCGCCAGGGAGTTCCTACGGGCAGTACTTC,CASSRAPGSSYGQYF